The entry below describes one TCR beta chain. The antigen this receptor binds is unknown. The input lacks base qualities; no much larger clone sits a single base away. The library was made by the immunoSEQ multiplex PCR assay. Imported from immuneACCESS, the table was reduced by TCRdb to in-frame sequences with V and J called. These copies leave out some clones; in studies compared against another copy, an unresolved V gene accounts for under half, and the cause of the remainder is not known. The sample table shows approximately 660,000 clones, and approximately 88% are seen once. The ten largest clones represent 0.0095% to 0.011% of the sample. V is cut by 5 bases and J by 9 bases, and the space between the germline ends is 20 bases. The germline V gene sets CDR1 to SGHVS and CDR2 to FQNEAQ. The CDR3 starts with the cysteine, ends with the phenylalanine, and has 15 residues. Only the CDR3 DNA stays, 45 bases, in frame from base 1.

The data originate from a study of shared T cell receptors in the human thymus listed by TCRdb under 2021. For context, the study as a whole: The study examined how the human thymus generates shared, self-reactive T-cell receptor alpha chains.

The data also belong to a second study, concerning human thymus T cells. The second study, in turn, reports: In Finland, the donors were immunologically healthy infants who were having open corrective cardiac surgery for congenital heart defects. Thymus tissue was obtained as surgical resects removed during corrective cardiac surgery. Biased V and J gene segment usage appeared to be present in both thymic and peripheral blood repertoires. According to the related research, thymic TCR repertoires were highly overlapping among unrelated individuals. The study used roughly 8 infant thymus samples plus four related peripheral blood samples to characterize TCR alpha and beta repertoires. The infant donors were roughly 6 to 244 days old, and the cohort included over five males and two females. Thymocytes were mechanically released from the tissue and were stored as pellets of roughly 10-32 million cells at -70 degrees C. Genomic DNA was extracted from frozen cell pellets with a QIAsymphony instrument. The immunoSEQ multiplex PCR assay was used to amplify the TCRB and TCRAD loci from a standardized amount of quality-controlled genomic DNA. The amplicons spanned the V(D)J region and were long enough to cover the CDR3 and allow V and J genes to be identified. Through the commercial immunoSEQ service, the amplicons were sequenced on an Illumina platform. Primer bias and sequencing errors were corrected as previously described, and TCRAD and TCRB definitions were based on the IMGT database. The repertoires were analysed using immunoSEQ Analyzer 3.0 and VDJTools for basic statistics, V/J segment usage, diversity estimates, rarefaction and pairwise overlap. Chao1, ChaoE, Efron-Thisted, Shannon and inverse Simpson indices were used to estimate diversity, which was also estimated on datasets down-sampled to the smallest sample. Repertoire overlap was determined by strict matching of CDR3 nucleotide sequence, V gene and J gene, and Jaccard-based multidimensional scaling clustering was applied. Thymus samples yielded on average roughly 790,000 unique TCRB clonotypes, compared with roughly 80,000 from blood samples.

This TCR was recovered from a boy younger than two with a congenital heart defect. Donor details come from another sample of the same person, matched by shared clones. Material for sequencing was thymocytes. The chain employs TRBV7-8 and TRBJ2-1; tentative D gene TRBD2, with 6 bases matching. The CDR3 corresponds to CASSLDQGGKGEQFF. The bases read TGTGCCAGCAGCCTGGACCAAGGCGGGAAGGGTGAGCAGTTCTTC.